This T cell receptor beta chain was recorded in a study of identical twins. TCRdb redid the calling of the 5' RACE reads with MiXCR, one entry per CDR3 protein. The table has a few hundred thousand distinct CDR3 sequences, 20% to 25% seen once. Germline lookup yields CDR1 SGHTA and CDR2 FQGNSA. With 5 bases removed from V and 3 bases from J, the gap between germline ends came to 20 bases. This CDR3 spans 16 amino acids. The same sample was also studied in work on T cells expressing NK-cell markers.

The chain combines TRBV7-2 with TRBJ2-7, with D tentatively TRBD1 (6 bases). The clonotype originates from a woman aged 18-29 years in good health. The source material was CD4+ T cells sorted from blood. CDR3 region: CASSARPRGIFYEQYF. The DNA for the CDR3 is TGTGCCAGCAGCGCAAGACCGAGGGGGATCTTCTACGAGCAGTACTTC.